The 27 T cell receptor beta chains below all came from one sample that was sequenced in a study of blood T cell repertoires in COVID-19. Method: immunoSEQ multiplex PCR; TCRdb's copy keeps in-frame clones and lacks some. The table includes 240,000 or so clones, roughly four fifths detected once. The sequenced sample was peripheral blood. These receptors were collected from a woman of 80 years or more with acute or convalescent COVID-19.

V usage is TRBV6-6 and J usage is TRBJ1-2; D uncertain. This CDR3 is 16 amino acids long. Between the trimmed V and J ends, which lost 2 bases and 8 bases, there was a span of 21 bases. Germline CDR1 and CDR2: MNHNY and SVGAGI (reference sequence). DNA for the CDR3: TGTGCCAGCAGTTACGCAAAAGACACCCGGCGGGGAGGCTACACCTTC. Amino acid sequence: CASSYAKDTRRGGYTF.

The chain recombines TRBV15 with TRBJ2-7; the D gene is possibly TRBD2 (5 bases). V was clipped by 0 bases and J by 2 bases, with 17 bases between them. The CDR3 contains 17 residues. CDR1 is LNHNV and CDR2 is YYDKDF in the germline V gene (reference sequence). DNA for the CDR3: TGTGCCACCAGCAGAGAGGTAGCGAGTGGACGGGCCTACGAGCAGTACTTC. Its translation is CATSREVASGRAYEQYF.

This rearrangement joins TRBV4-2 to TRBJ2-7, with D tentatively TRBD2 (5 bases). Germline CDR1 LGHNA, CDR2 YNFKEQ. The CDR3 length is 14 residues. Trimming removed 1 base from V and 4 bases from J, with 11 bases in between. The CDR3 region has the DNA TGTGCCAGCAGCCAAGGGACTTTAGATTACGAGCAGTACTTC. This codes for CASSQGTLDYEQYF.

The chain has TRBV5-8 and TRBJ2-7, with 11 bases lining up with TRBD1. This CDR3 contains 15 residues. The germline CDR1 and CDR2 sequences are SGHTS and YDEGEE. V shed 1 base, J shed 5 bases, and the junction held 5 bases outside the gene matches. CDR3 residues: CASSLFRTGGNEQYF. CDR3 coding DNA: TGTGCCAGCAGCTTGTTCAGGACAGGGGGCAACGAGCAGTACTTC.

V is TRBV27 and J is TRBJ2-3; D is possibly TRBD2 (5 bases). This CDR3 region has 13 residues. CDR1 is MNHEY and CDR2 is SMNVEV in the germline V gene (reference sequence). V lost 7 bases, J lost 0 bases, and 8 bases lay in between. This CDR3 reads CASKRLSTDTQYF. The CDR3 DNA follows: TGTGCCAGCAAGCGGCTTAGCACAGATACGCAGTATTTT.

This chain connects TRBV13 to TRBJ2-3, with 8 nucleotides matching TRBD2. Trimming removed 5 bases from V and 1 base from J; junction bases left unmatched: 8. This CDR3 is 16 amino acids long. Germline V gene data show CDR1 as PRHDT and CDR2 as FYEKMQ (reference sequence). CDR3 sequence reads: CASSPPAGVGTDTQYF. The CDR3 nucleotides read TGTGCCAGCAGCCCCCCAGCGGGAGTGGGCACAGATACGCAGTATTTT.

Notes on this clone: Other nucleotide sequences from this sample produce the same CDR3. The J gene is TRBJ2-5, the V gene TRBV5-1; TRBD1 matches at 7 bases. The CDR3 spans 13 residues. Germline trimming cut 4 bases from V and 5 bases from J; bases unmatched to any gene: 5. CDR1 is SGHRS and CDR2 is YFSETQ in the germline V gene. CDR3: CASSRQGEETQYF. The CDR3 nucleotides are TGCGCCAGCAGCCGACAGGGAGAGGAGACCCAGTACTTC. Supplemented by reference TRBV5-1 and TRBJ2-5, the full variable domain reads KAGVTQTPRYLIKTRGQQVTLSCSPISGHRSVSWYQQTPGQGLQFLFEYFSETQRNKGNFPGRFSGRQFSNSRSEMNVSTLELGDSALYLCASSRQGEETQYFGPGTRLLVL.

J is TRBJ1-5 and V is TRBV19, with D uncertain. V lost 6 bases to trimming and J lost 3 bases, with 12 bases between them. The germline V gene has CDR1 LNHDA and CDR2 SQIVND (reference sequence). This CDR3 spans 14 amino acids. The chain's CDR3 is CASREDTTNQPQHF. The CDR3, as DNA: TGTGCCAGTAGGGAAGACACCACCAATCAGCCCCAGCATTTT.

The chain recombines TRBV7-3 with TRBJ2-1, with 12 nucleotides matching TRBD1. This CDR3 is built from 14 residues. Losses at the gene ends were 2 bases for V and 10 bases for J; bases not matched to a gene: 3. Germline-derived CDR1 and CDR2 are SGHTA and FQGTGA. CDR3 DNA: TGTGCCAGCAGCTTAGGGACAGGGGGCAGCGAGCAGTTCTTC. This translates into CASSLGTGGSEQFF.

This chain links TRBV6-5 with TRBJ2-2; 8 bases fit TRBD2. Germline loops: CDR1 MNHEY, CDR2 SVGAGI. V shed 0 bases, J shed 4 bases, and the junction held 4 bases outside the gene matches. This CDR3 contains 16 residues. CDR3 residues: CASSYSRGRPTGELFF. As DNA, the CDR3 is TGTGCCAGCAGTTACTCGCGCGGGAGGCCCACCGGGGAGCTGTTTTTT.

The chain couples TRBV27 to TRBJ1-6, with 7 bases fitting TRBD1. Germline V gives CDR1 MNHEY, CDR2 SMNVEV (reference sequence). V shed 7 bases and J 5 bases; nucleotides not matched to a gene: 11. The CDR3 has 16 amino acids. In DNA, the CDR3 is TGTGCCAGCACCAAAAACCGGGACAGAAATAATTCACCCCTCCACTTT. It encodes CASTKNRDRNNSPLHF.

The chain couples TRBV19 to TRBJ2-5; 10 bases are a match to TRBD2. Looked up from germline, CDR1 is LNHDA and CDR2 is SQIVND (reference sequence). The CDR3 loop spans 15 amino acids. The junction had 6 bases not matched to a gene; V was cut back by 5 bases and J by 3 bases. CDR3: CASSSQAGGKETQYF. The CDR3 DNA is TGTGCCAGTAGTTCACAAGCGGGGGGGAAAGAGACCCAGTACTTC.

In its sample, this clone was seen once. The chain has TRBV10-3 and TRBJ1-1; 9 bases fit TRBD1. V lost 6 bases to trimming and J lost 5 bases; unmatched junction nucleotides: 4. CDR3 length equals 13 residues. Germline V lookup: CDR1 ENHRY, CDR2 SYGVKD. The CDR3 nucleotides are TGTGCCATCAGGACAGGGGGGGAGACTGAAGCTTTCTTT. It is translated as CAIRTGGETEAFF.

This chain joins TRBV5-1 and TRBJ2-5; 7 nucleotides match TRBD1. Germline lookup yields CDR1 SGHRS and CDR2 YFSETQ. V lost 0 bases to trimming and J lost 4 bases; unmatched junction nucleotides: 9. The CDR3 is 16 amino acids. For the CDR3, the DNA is TGCGCCAGCAGCTTGGACAGGGGCAATGTAGTAGAGACCCAGTACTTC. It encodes CASSLDRGNVVETQYF. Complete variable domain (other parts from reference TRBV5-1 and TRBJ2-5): KAGVTQTPRYLIKTRGQQVTLSCSPISGHRSVSWYQQTPGQGLQFLFEYFSETQRNKGNFPGRFSGRQFSNSRSEMNVSTLELGDSALYLCASSLDRGNVVETQYFGPGTRLLVL.

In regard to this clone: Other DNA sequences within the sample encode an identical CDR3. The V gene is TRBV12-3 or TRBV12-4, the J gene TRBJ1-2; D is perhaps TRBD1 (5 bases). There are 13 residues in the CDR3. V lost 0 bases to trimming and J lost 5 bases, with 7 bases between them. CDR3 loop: CASSLAGGYGYTF. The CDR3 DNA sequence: TGTGCCAGCAGTTTAGCGGGGGGTTATGGCTACACCTTC.

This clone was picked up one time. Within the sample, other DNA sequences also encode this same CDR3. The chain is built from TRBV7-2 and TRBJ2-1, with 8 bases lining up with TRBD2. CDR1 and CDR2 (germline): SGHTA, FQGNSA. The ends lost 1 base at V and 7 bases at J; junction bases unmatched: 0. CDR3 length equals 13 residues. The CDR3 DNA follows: TGTGCCAGCAGCTTAGGACTAGCGAATGAGCAGTTCTTC. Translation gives CASSLGLANEQFF.

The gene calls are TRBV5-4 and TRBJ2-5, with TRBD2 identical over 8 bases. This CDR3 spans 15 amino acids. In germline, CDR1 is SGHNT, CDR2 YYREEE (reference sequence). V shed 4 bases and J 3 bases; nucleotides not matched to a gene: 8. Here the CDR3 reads CASSPRLAGKETQYF. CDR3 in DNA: TGTGCCAGCAGCCCGCGTCTAGCGGGTAAAGAGACCCAGTACTTC.

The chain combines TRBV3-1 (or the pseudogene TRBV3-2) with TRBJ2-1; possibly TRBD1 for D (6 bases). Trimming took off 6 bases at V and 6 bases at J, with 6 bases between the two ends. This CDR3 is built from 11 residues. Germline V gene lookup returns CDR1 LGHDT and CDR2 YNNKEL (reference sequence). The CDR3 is CASRQGNEQFF. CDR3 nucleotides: TGTGCCAGCAGACAGGGCAATGAGCAGTTCTTC.

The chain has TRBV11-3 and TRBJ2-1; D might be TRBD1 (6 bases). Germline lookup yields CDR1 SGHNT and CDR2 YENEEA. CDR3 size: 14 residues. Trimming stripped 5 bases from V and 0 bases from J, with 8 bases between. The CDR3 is CASSGGFSYNEQFF. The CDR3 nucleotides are TGTGCCAGCAGCGGGGGCTTCTCCTACAATGAGCAGTTCTTC.

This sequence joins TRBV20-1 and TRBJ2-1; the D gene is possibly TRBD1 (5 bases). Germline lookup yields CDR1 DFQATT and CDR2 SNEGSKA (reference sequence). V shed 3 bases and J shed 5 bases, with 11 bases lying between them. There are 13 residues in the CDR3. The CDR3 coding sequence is TGCAGTGCTAGTCAGGGAATTAACAATGAGCAGTTCTTC. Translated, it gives CSASQGINNEQFF.

The CDR3 is CASSLGPATEAFF. DNA of the CDR3: TGTGCCAGCAGCTTAGGGCCAGCCACTGAAGCTTTCTTT. The V gene is TRBV7-3, the J gene TRBJ1-1, with no clear D. Per the germline V gene, CDR1 is SGHTA and CDR2 is FQGTGA. The CDR3 covers 13 residues. V lost 2 bases and J 4 bases, leaving 8 bases between the germline ends.

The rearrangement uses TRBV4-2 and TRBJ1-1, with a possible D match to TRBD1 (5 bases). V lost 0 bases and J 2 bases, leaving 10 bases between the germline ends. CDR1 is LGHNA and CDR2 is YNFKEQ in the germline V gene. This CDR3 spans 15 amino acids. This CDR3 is CASSQDPDRNTEAFF. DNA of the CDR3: TGTGCCAGCAGCCAAGATCCCGACAGAAACACTGAAGCTTTCTTT.

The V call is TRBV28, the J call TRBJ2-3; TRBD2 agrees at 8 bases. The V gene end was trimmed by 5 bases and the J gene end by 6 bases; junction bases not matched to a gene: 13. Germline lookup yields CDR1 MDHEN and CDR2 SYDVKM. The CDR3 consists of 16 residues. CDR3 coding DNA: TGTGCCAGCAGTGCCTTCGGGAGCGGGAGTGGGGATACGCAGTATTTT. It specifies CASSAFGSGSGDTQYF.

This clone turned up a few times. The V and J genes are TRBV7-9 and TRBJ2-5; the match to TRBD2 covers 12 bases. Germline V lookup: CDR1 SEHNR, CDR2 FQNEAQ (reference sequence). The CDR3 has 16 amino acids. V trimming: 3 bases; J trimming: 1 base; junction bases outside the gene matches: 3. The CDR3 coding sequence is TGTGCCAGCAGCTTGGGACTAGCGGGCTTCCAAGAGACCCAGTACTTC. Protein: CASSLGLAGFQETQYF.

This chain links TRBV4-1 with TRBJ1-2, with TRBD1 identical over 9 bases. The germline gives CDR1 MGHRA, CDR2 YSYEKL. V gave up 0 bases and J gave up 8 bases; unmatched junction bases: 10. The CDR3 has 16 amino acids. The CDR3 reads CASSQEIGTGRRGYTF. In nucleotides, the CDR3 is TGCGCCAGCAGCCAAGAGATTGGGACAGGGAGAAGAGGCTACACCTTC.

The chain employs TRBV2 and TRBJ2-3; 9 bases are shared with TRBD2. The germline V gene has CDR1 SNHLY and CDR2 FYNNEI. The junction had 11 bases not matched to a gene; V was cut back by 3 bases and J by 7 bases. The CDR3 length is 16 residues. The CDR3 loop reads CASSDPSGGMVYTQYF. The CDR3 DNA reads TGTGCCAGCAGTGACCCCAGCGGGGGGATGGTATATACGCAGTATTTT.

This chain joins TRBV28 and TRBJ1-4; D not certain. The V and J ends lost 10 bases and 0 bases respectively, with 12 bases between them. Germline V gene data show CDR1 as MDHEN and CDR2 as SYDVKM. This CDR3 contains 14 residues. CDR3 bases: TGTGCCACCTTTAACTTCGCAACTAATGAAAAACTGTTTTTT. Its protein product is CATFNFATNEKLFF.